This TCR beta chain stems from a study of T cell responses to AZD1222 COVID-19 vaccine. In regard to this clone: Its antigen is still unknown.

TCRdb keeps only in-frame clones here, not all; method: immunoSEQ multiplex PCR. Of 150,000 to 180,000 clones listed, approximately 87% are singletons. Study-wide results and caveats: Spike-specific TCR breadth and depth rose after two AZD1222 doses. Nearly half of unique spike-specific TCRs reportedly avoided B.1.351 and B.1.1.7 mutated regions. Across the whole spike, CD4 TCRs peaked at regions 160-218 and 743-854. Clonal diversity was possibly underestimated, and white British individuals and females predominated among donors.

The V gene's germline CDR1 is SQVTM and CDR2 ANQGSEA. The ends lost 4 bases at V and 5 bases at J; junction bases unmatched: 6. CDR3 length: 13 amino acids. This receptor was taken from an adult who received the AZD1222 COVID-19 vaccine. The chain has TRBV29-1 and TRBJ2-5; TRBD2 matches 8 bases. Sequencing was performed on peripheral blood, taken 28 days after the second AZD1222 dose. CDR3 nucleotide sequence: TGCAGCGTTGCCGATAGCGGGAAGGAGACCCAGTACTTC. Translated: CSVADSGKETQYF.